This entry lists 30 T cell receptor beta chains sequenced from one sample in a study of blood T cells in healthy people across ages. Alongside a J-beta primer mix, a sample-barcoded 5' primer served in a second PCR lasting roughly 7 to 11 cycles. TCRdb re-analysed the 5' RACE reads in MiXCR, keeping a single row per CDR3 protein. The sample holds 1.5 million to 1.9 million distinct CDR3 sequences, under 55% seen once. Input material: blood. The receptors stem from a woman in her late teens or twenties in good health.

V and J are TRBV10-3 and TRBJ2-1; 10 positions match TRBD2. The CDR3 is 14 residues long. The trim removed 6 bases at V and 2 bases at J, leaving 1 base unmatched. CDR1 ENHRY and CDR2 SYGVKD come from the germline V gene. CDR3 sequence reads: CAISGLAAYNEQFF. CDR3 nucleotides: TGTGCCATCAGCGGACTAGCGGCCTACAATGAGCAGTTCTTC.

The chain joins TRBV6-5 to TRBJ2-3; D may be TRBD2 (7 bases). This CDR3 region has 14 residues. CDR1 and CDR2 (germline): MNHEY, SVGAGI. The V end lost 8 bases, the J end lost 8 bases, and 20 bases lay between the germline ends. CDR3 protein: CASRASGGGGTQYF. Here the CDR3 DNA reads TGTGCCAGCCGTGCTAGCGGAGGGGGAGGTACGCAGTATTTT.

The chain has TRBV20-1 and TRBJ2-4; 9 bases map to TRBD1. Germline V gene sequence: CDR1 DFQATT, CDR2 SNEGSKA (reference sequence). The length of the CDR3 is 14 residues. V lost 1 base, J lost 13 bases, and 11 bases stayed unmatched. In DNA, the CDR3 is TGCAGTGCTAGAGCTGGGACAGGGTTCAATGAGCAGTACTTC. It codes for CSARAGTGFNEQYF.

The chain uses TRBV28 and TRBJ1-1; a possible D gene is TRBD1 (5 bases). The CDR3 is 15 amino acids. Deletions cut 5 bases from V and 0 bases from J, with 13 bases between. CDR1 and CDR2 (germline): MDHEN, SYDVKM. CDR3 in amino acids: CASSPGPSLNTEAFF. In DNA form, the CDR3 reads TGTGCCAGCAGTCCGGGGCCCTCCTTGAACACTGAAGCTTTCTTT.

This chain connects TRBV6-5 to TRBJ1-1, with 8 nucleotides matching TRBD1. V lost 8 bases and J lost 5; bases outside the gene matches: 10. The CDR3 totals 14 residues. Germline V gene sequence: CDR1 MNHEY, CDR2 SVGAGI. DNA for the CDR3: TGTGCCAGCGGACAGGGATTGGGGAGAACTGAAGCTTTCTTT. This sequence encodes CASGQGLGRTEAFF.

The CDR3 DNA reads as TGTGCCAGCAGTCTAGGACAGGGGGACTACACCTTC. As protein: CASSLGQGDYTF. The genes are TRBV7-9 and TRBJ1-2; 10 bases fit TRBD1. With V trimmed by 6 bases and J by 10 bases, 5 bases remained unmatched. The germline V gene has CDR1 SEHNR and CDR2 FQNEAQ (reference sequence). The length of the CDR3 is 12 residues. The full variable domain, completed using reference TRBV7-9 and TRBJ1-2, is DTGVSQNPRHKITKRGQNVTFRCDPISEHNRLYWYRQTLGQGPEFLTYFQNEAQLEKSRLLSDRFSAERPKGSFSTLEIQRTEQGDSAMYLCASSLGQGDYTFGSGTRLTVV.

This clonotype was detected only a few times. CDR3 bases: TGCAGCGTTAAACGGGGCCCCTACGAGCAGTACTTC. Translation gives CSVKRGPYEQYF. This rearrangement joins TRBV29-1 to TRBJ2-7; D tentatively fits TRBD1 or TRBD2 (5 bases each). The CDR3 runs 12 residues. Trimming took off 5 bases at V and 2 bases at J, with 10 bases between the two ends. Germline V gives CDR1 SQVTM, CDR2 ANQGSEA.

The chain is built from TRBV11-1 and TRBJ2-1; 8 bases align to TRBD2. V lost 3 bases, J lost 1 base, and 8 bases stayed unmatched. Germline values: CDR1 SGHAT, CDR2 FQDESV (reference sequence). The CDR3 is 17 residues long. CDR3 nucleotide sequence: TGTGCCAGCAGCTTTACTAGCGGAGGTGGGTCCTACAATGAGCAGTTCTTC. This sequence encodes CASSFTSGGGSYNEQFF. Supplemented by reference TRBV11-1 and TRBJ2-1, the full variable domain reads EAEVAQSPRYKITEKSQAVAFWCDPISGHATLYWYRQILGQGPELLVQFQDESVVDDSQLPKDRFSAERLKGVDSTLKIQPAELGDSAMYLCASSFTSGGGSYNEQFFGPGTRLTVL.

This clonotype showed up just a few times. CDR3 nucleotides: TGCGCCAGCCTTAGACAGCCGGACTACGAGCAGTACTTC. Residues: CASLRQPDYEQYF. The chain couples TRBV10-2 to TRBJ2-7; TRBD1 is a possible D gene (5 bases). The CDR3 runs to 13 residues. Germline CDR1 and CDR2: WSHSY and SAAADI. Trimming stripped 8 bases from V and 3 bases from J, with 14 bases between.

The rearrangement links TRBV5-4 to TRBJ2-7; 7 positions match TRBD1. Germline CDR1 and CDR2: SGHNT and YYREEE (reference sequence). The CDR3 totals 15 residues. J lost 0 bases, V lost 0 bases, and 3 bases had no gene match. The CDR3 bases are TGTGCCAGCAGCTTGGTAGGGACAGCCTCCTACGAGCAGTACTTC. The encoded protein is CASSLVGTASYEQYF.

The gene calls are TRBV5-1 and TRBJ2-3; 7 positions match TRBD2. Germline-derived CDR1 and CDR2 are SGHRS and YFSETQ. The CDR3 loop spans 14 amino acids. With 6 bases clipped from V and 2 bases from J, the junction kept 6 bases outside the gene matches. For the CDR3, the DNA is TGCGCCAGCATTGGGGGGGAACTCACAGATACGCAGTATTTT. It is translated as CASIGGELTDTQYF.

This sequence joins TRBV7-9 and TRBJ1-6, with D possibly TRBD1 on 6 matching bases. The CDR3 contains 15 residues. V was shortened by 4 bases and J by 4 bases, with 11 bases between the two germline ends. The germline CDR1 and CDR2 sequences are SEHNR and FQNEAQ (reference sequence). CDR3: CASSSQDSYNSPLHF. For the CDR3, the DNA is TGTGCCAGCAGCTCCCAGGACAGTTATAATTCACCCCTCCACTTT.

The rearrangement uses TRBV2 and TRBJ2-1, with D possibly being TRBD2 (5 bases). V shed 8 bases and J shed 7 bases, with 18 bases lying between them. The CDR3 runs 14 residues. Germline CDR1 is SNHLY and CDR2 is FYNNEI. The CDR3 DNA follows: TGTGCCAGCGTAGGACCAGCGGCTGGAAATGAGCAGTTCTTC. Encoded protein: CASVGPAAGNEQFF.

This clonotype showed up just a few times. This sequence joins TRBV15 and TRBJ2-1; TRBD2 aligns across 8 bases. With V trimmed by 0 bases and J by 2 bases, 6 bases remained unmatched. Germline-derived CDR1 and CDR2 are LNHNV and YYDKDF (reference sequence). This CDR3 is built from 17 residues. The CDR3 nucleotides read TGTGCCACCAGCAGAGATCTCGCAGCGGGGGCCTACAATGAGCAGTTCTTC. Encoded protein: CATSRDLAAGAYNEQFF.

This clonotype turned up a few times. V gene TRBV2 combines with J gene TRBJ2-1, with TRBD2 matching 7 bases. Trimming cost V 2 bases and J 5 bases; bases outside gene matches: 9. The CDR3 runs to 16 residues. In germline, CDR1 is SNHLY, CDR2 FYNNEI. CDR3 nucleotide sequence: TGTGCCAGCAGTGAACTCTCCGGGAGGCTGAACAATGAGCAGTTCTTC. Translation gives CASSELSGRLNNEQFF.

CDR3 in DNA: TGTGCCAGCAGTCGCGACAGGTCCTTCTCTGGAAACACCATATATTTT. Amino acids: CASSRDRSFSGNTIYF. The chain has TRBV2 and TRBJ1-3, with a possible D match to TRBD1 (6 bases). CDR3 length: 16 residues. Germline loops: CDR1 SNHLY, CDR2 FYNNEI. V was clipped by 5 bases and J by 0 bases, with 14 bases between them.

This chain uses TRBV9 with TRBJ1-4; TRBD1 agrees at 9 bases. Germline V CDR1 and CDR2: SGDLS, YYNGEE. This CDR3 contains 15 residues. J lost 8 bases, V lost 0 bases, and 5 bases had no gene match. This CDR3 reads CASSVAGTGSEKLFF. CDR3 nucleotide sequence: TGTGCCAGCAGCGTAGCTGGGACAGGGTCCGAAAAACTGTTTTTT.

This clonotype was seen only a few times. The genes are TRBV20-1 and TRBJ1-2, with TRBD1 matching over 9 bases. Germline V lookup: CDR1 DFQATT, CDR2 SNEGSKA (reference sequence). The CDR3 runs to 15 residues. V lost 0 bases, J lost 5 bases, and 7 bases stayed unmatched. CDR3 in DNA: TGCAGTGCTAGAGAAGGGGACAGGGTGGCGTATGGCTACACCTTC. Amino acids: CSAREGDRVAYGYTF.

The gene calls are TRBV24-1 and TRBJ2-1; D may be TRBD1 (5 bases). This CDR3 has 12 amino acids. The V and J ends lost 4 bases and 14 bases respectively, with 14 bases between them. Germline assignment: CDR1 KGHDR and CDR2 SFDVKD. CDR3 DNA: TGTGCCACCAGTGACCTCCGGTGGGGCAAGTTCTTC. Its protein product is CATSDLRWGKFF.

The sample holds a few counts of this clonotype. The gene calls are TRBV20-1 and TRBJ2-7; D is unresolved. The CDR3 sequence is 10 residues long. Per the germline V gene, CDR1 is DFQATT and CDR2 is SNEGSKA (reference sequence). Trimming stripped 6 bases from V and 5 bases from J, with 8 bases between. The CDR3 DNA sequence: TGCAGTGCAGAATTAGACGAGCAGTACTTC. It codes for CSAELDEQYF.

DNA for the CDR3: TGTGCCAGCAGCGTAGGGTCTAGGGTGGGTGAGCAGTACTTC. It codes for CASSVGSRVGEQYF. The V gene is TRBV11-3, the J gene TRBJ2-5; D unresolved. Germline-derived CDR1 and CDR2 are SGHNT and YENEEA. Trimming took off 5 bases at V and 11 bases at J, with 21 bases between the two ends. CDR3 length: 14 residues.

This sequence joins TRBV20-1 and TRBJ2-5, with D maybe TRBD1 (5 bases). Germline assignment: CDR1 DFQATT and CDR2 SNEGSKA (reference sequence). This CDR3 contains 13 residues. The V end was cut by 6 bases, the J end by 11 bases, with 22 bases between. The CDR3 is CSAGSGSYNEQYF. Written as DNA, the CDR3 is TGCAGTGCCGGCTCAGGGTCCTACAATGAGCAGTACTTC.

The genes are TRBV6-6 and TRBJ1-6; 10 nucleotides align to TRBD1. Germline V lookup: CDR1 MNHNY, CDR2 SVGAGI (reference sequence). Trimming cost V 5 bases and J 5 bases; bases outside gene matches: 3. CDR3 length: 15 amino acids. This chain's CDR3 is CASSPGQGNNSPLHF. CDR3 coding DNA: TGTGCCAGCAGTCCGGGACAGGGGAATAATTCACCCCTCCACTTT.

To note about this clonotype: This sequence may be a read error, since a much larger clone differs from it by one base. The chain is built from TRBV5-1 and TRBJ2-4; 7 bases agree with TRBD1. CDR3 length: 14 amino acids. The V gene's germline CDR1 is SGHRS and CDR2 YFSETQ. The CDR3 sequence is CVSSLDRAKNIQYF. CDR3 coding DNA: TGCGTCAGCAGCTTGGACAGGGCCAAAAACATTCAGTACTTC.

This chain connects TRBV10-3 to TRBJ1-2, with a weak D call TRBD1 (6 bases). Trimming shortened V by 10 bases and J by 3 bases, and 9 bases separated the two germline ends. The CDR3 extends over 11 amino acids. The germline V gene encodes CDR1 ENHRY and CDR2 SYGVKD. The DNA for the CDR3 is TGTGCCACCCGGACAGACTATGGCTACACCTTC. It encodes CATRTDYGYTF.

In this sample, this clonotype turned up once. This rearrangement joins TRBV5-8 to TRBJ2-2; D gene ambiguous. V lost 3 bases to trimming and J lost 5 bases, with 8 bases between them. This CDR3 region has 13 residues. Germline CDR1 SGHTS, CDR2 YDEGEE. The CDR3 spells CASSSKGTGELFF. CDR3 sequence (DNA): TGTGCCAGCAGCTCGAAAGGGACCGGGGAGCTGTTTTTT.

The sample holds a few counts of this clonotype. The gene calls are TRBV6-5 and TRBJ2-1; TRBD1 agrees at 9 bases. The germline gives CDR1 MNHEY, CDR2 SVGAGI. The CDR3 runs 14 residues. Losses at the gene ends were 4 bases for V and 8 bases for J; bases not matched to a gene: 6. Written as DNA, the CDR3 is TGTGCCAGCAGTTCCGGGACAGGGTACTATGAGCAGTTCTTC. Residues: CASSSGTGYYEQFF.

The gene calls are TRBV24-1 and TRBJ2-5; D call uncertain. Trimming removed 3 bases from V and 2 bases from J, with 3 bases in between. CDR3 length: 12 residues. Per germline, CDR1 KGHDR and CDR2 SFDVKD. CDR3 sequence (DNA): TGTGCCACCAGTGATACGCAAGAGACCCAGTACTTC. Translating it yields CATSDTQETQYF.

In this sample, this clonotype turned up a few times. The CDR3 sequence is CAIETGYGYTF. CDR3 nucleotides: TGTGCCATCGAGACAGGATATGGCTACACCTTC. The V gene is TRBV12-3 or TRBV12-4, the J gene TRBJ1-2; D is possibly TRBD1 (6 bases). Trimming removed 10 bases from V and 5 bases from J, with 11 bases in between. This CDR3 is 11 amino acids long.

The chain is built from TRBV7-9 and TRBJ2-5; 10 bases line up with TRBD2. V trimming: 2 bases; J trimming: 10 bases; junction bases outside the gene matches: 13. Germline loops: CDR1 SEHNR, CDR2 FQNEAQ (reference sequence). The CDR3 length is 16 residues. CDR3 loop: CASSLYPERGGFDQYF. DNA of the CDR3: TGTGCCAGCAGCTTATATCCCGAGCGGGGGGGATTCGACCAGTACTTC.